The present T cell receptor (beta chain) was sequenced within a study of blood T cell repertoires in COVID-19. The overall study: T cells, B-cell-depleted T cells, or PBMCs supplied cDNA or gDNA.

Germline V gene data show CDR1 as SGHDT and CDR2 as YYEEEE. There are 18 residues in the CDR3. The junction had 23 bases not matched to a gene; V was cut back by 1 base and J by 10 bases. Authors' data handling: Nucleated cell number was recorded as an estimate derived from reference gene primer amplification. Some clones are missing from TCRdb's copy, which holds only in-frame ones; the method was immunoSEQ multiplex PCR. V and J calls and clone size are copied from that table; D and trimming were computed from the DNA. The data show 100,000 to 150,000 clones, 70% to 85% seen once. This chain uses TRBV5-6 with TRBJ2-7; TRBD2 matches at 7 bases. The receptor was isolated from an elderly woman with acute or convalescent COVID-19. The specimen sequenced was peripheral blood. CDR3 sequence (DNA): TGTGCCAGCAGCTTGAGGTCTAGCGGACCAAATCCTTATTACGGACAGTACTTC. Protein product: CASSLRSSGPNPYYGQYF.